Below are 24 T cell receptor beta chains sequenced from a single sample in a study of regulatory T cells in long-lasting Graves disease. Sequencing libraries for TCR beta were prepared with iRepertoire HTBI primers and Arm-PCR of CDR3 regions. TCRdb independently ran MiXCR on the multiplex PCR reads; one entry per CDR3 protein. The table has around 230,000 distinct CDR3 sequences, around 19% seen once. Time point of the sample: newly diagnosed GD, antithyroid drugs for less than 3 months. PBMC RNA served as the TCR library source. This specimen was peripheral blood mononuclear cells (PBMCs), taken at new diagnosis, from a patient treated with antithyroid drugs. Receptors were obtained from a female donor with Graves disease.

This clonotype appeared many times. This rearrangement joins TRBV2 to TRBJ1-4; 8 nucleotides align to TRBD1. Trimming cost V 6 bases and J 7 bases; bases outside gene matches: 4. CDR1 is SNHLY and CDR2 is FYNNEI in the germline V gene. The CDR3 spans 13 residues. CDR3: CASSDRGGEKLFF. CDR3 nucleotide sequence: TGTGCCAGCAGCGACAGGGGTGGTGAAAAACTGTTTTTT.

This clonotype is classed as medium-sized. The chain joins TRBV2 to TRBJ2-1; 7 positions agree with TRBD2. This CDR3 is 15 amino acids long. The V and J ends lost 7 bases and 2 bases, in that order; junction bases with no gene match: 8. CDR1 and CDR2 (germline): SNHLY, FYNNEI. The CDR3 loop reads CASTRAAGAYNEQFF. The CDR3, as DNA: TGTGCCAGCACCCGTGCGGCGGGAGCCTACAATGAGCAGTTCTTC.

This clonotype was counted ten times or more. The chain carries TRBV2 and TRBJ2-1; D remains ambiguous. V lost 1 base, J lost 0 bases, and 13 bases lay in between. CDR3 size: 17 residues. Germline V lookup: CDR1 SNHLY, CDR2 FYNNEI. DNA for the CDR3: TGTGCCAGCAGTGAAGAGGCCAACCTGAGCTCCTACAATGAGCAGTTCTTC. Its translation is CASSEEANLSSYNEQFF.

This clonotype was detected ten times or more. This chain links TRBV2 with TRBJ2-5, with D perhaps given as TRBD1 or TRBD2 (5 bases each). Germline V CDR1 and CDR2: SNHLY, FYNNEI. This CDR3 has 13 residues. The germline V and J ends were trimmed by 7 bases and 5 bases, with 14 bases remaining between them. DNA of the CDR3: TGTGCCAGCACTGGCCTCGAGGGGGAGACCCAGTACTTC. This translates into CASTGLEGETQYF.

In this sample, this clonotype turned up many times. The chain carries TRBV11-2 and TRBJ2-3; 9 bases align to TRBD2. The junction had 4 bases not matched to a gene; V was cut back by 5 bases and J by 1 base. This CDR3 has 15 amino acids. From germline, CDR1 is SGHAT and CDR2 FQNNGV. CDR3 in amino acids: CASSPRLAGTDTQYF. The CDR3 coding sequence is TGTGCCAGCAGCCCCCGACTAGCGGGCACAGATACGCAGTATTTT.

This clonotype was recorded many times. V is TRBV6-1 and J is TRBJ2-5; 7 bases are shared with TRBD1. Germline-derived CDR1 and CDR2 are MNHNS and SASEGT. Losses at the gene ends were 6 bases for V and 4 bases for J; bases not matched to a gene: 14. The CDR3 runs to 16 residues. The CDR3 coding sequence is TGTGCCAGCAGGGACACTTTGGGACAGTATGCAGAGACCCAGTACTTC. Amino acid sequence: CASRDTLGQYAETQYF.

There are many counts of this clonotype. The chain employs TRBV7-2 and TRBJ1-6; D unclear. Per germline, CDR1 SGHTA and CDR2 FQGNSA. The CDR3 has 15 residues. V gave up 6 bases and J gave up 8 bases, with 17 bases separating them. CDR3 amino acids: CASSSGGPAYSPLHF. In DNA, the CDR3 is TGTGCCAGCAGTTCCGGCGGGCCAGCTTATTCACCCCTCCACTTT.

This clonotype was recorded at least ten times. The genes are TRBV18 and TRBJ2-7, with 9 bases that match TRBD1. The ends lost 4 bases at V and 6 bases at J; junction bases unmatched: 13. Germline V gene sequence: CDR1 KGHSH, CDR2 LQKENI. The CDR3 sequence is 16 residues long. DNA of the CDR3: TGTGCCAGCTCACTATACGCCGGGACAGGGTCACTCGAGCAGTACTTC. Translated, it gives CASSLYAGTGSLEQYF. Filled out from reference TRBV18 and TRBJ2-7, the complete variable domain reads NAGVMQNPRHLVRRRGQEARLRCSPMKGHSHVYWYRQLPEEGLKFMVYLQKENIIDESGMPKERFSAEFPKEGPSILRIQQVVRGDSAAYFCASSLYAGTGSLEQYFGPGTRLTVT.

This clonotype came up a few times. The chain uses TRBV7-6 and TRBJ2-1, with D possibly matching TRBD2 (5 bases). Germline V CDR1 and CDR2: SGHVS, FNYEAQ. V lost 1 base and J lost 10, with 14 bases in between. This CDR3 has 14 amino acids. The CDR3 reads CASSLGPVGGEQFF. CDR3 in DNA: TGTGCCAGCAGCTTAGGGCCAGTTGGAGGAGAGCAGTTCTTC. The full variable domain, its missing parts supplied by reference TRBV7-6 and TRBJ2-1, is GAGVSQSPRYKVTKRGQDVALRCDPISGHVSLYWYRQALGQGPEFLTYFNYEAQQDKSGLPNDRFSAERPEGSISTLTIQRTEQRDSAMYRCASSLGPVGGEQFFGPGTRLTVL.

A remark on this clonotype: This may be a read error, as it is one base from a much larger clone. This sequence joins TRBV10-2 and TRBJ1-1; D not resolved. Germline V CDR1 and CDR2: WSHSY, SAAADI. The V gene lost 7 bases and the J gene lost 1 base, with 13 bases spanning the gap. The length of the CDR3 is 14 residues. This CDR3 is CASIEWAGNTEAFF. The CDR3 DNA follows: TGCGCCAGCATAGAATGGGCAGGGAACACTGAAGCTTTCTTT.

This clonotype was observed many times. This chain links TRBV30 with TRBJ2-3; 8 positions match TRBD2. Germline V gives CDR1 GTSNPN, CDR2 SVGIG (reference sequence). Losses at the gene ends were 2 bases for V and 5 bases for J; bases not matched to a gene: 3. The CDR3 has 13 amino acids. The CDR3: CAWSRLAGDTQYF. The DNA of the CDR3 is TGTGCCTGGAGTCGGCTAGCGGGAGATACGCAGTATTTT.

This chain connects TRBV19 to TRBJ2-3, with 8 bases identical to TRBD2. CDR1 is LNHDA and CDR2 is SQIVND in the germline V gene (reference sequence). Trimming at V came to 5 bases and at J to 2 bases, leaving 6 bases not matched to a gene. CDR3 size: 15 residues. CDR3 residues: CASSVLAAFTDTQYF. The DNA for the CDR3 is TGTGCCAGTAGTGTACTAGCGGCCTTCACAGATACGCAGTATTTT. The full variable domain, completed using reference TRBV19 and TRBJ2-3, is DGGITQSPKYLFRKEGQNVTLSCEQNLNHDAMYWYRQDPGQGLRLIYYSQIVNDFQKGDIAEGYSVSREKKESFPLTVTSAQKNPTAFYLCASSVLAAFTDTQYFGPGTRLTVL.

The chain uses TRBV28 and TRBJ2-1; tentatively, D is TRBD2 (6 bases). CDR1 and CDR2 from the germline V gene are MDHEN and SYDVKM. This CDR3 is 16 amino acids long. V lost 4 bases and J lost 0, with 13 bases in between. CDR3 coding DNA: TGTGCCAGCAGTTCCTCTGCGGGAAGCTCCTACAATGAGCAGTTCTTC. Amino acids: CASSSSAGSSYNEQFF.

The table lists this clonotype with a few counts. Likely a read error: the CDR3 ends without its conserved phenylalanine or tryptophan. The CDR3 sequence is CASSMTGTGNNEQFL. DNA for the CDR3: TGTGCCAGCAGCATGACCGGGACAGGTAACAATGAGCAGTTCCTC. This sequence joins TRBV9 and TRBJ2-1, with 8 bases fitting TRBD1. This CDR3 contains 15 residues. The V gene end was trimmed by 4 bases and the J gene end by 5 bases; junction bases not matched to a gene: 8. CDR1 is SGDLS and CDR2 is YYNGEE in the germline V gene.

Comments on this clonotype: This may be a read error: a much more frequent sequence differs by one nucleotide. The rearrangement links TRBV20-1 to TRBJ2-2; TRBD1 aligns across 11 bases. CDR1 and CDR2 from the germline V gene are DFQATT and SNEGSKA (reference sequence). There are 15 residues in the CDR3. The CDR3 spells CNASGQGANTGELFF. In DNA form, the CDR3 reads TGCAATGCTAGCGGACAGGGGGCAAACACCGGGGAGCTGTTTTTT.

The J gene is TRBJ2-3, the V gene TRBV20-1; D is uncertain. CDR1 DFQATT and CDR2 SNEGSKA come from the germline V gene (reference sequence). The CDR3 totals 13 residues. The V end was cut by 0 bases, the J end by 6 bases, with 10 bases between. The CDR3 reads CSARDQGEDTQYF. The CDR3 coding sequence is TGCAGTGCTAGAGATCAAGGAGAGGATACGCAGTATTTT.

This clonotype was seen repeatedly, ten times or more. The gene calls are TRBV11-2 and TRBJ2-7; a possible D gene is TRBD2 (5 bases). The CDR3 runs 14 residues. V dropped 5 bases and J dropped 2 bases, with 13 bases sitting between them. Germline V gene data show CDR1 as SGHAT and CDR2 as FQNNGV. CDR3 sequence reads: CASSPRTQTYEQYF. In DNA form, the CDR3 reads TGTGCCAGCAGCCCGCGGACTCAAACCTACGAGCAGTACTTC.

This clonotype was counted a few times. A read error may explain this, as a much larger clone is one base away. This chain joins TRBV27 and TRBJ2-3; D is unresolved. Germline V CDR1 and CDR2: MNHEY, SMNVEV (reference sequence). V lost 6 bases and J 6 bases, leaving 10 bases between the germline ends. This CDR3 is 12 amino acids long. The CDR3 bases are TGTGCCAGCAGCTCTATGGGGGATACGCAGTATTTT. Protein sequence: CASSSMGDTQYF.

This clonotype was counted ten times or more. The chain has TRBV11-2 and TRBJ2-7, with D possibly matching TRBD2 (6 bases). Trimming left V 6 bases short and J 2 bases short, with 11 bases between. Germline V gene data show CDR1 as SGHAT and CDR2 as FQNNGV. The CDR3 is 13 residues long. The CDR3 region has the DNA TGTGCCAGCAGGCCGGGAGCCACCTACGAGCAGTACTTC. Its translation is CASRPGATYEQYF.

This clonotype was observed many times. The chain has TRBV14 and TRBJ2-5; 11 nucleotides line up with TRBD2. This CDR3 spans 16 amino acids. The trim removed 4 bases at V and 4 bases at J, leaving 8 bases unmatched. CDR1 SGHDN and CDR2 FVKESK come from the germline V gene. CDR3 protein: CASSLLRSGRGETQYF. The CDR3, as DNA: TGTGCCAGCAGCCTCCTTCGTAGCGGGAGGGGAGAGACCCAGTACTTC. The full variable domain, in which reference TRBV14 and TRBJ2-5 provide the parts outside the CDR3, is EAGVTQFPSHSVIEKGQTVTLRCDPISGHDNLYWYRRVMGKEIKFLLHFVKESKQDESGMPNNRFLAERTGGTYSTLKVQPAELEDSGVYFCASSLLRSGRGETQYFGPGTRLLVL.

The rearrangement joins TRBV9 to TRBJ1-1, with a weak D call TRBD1 (5 bases). CDR3 size: 14 residues. Germline V lookup: CDR1 SGDLS, CDR2 YYNGEE. V was trimmed by 2 bases and J by 5 bases, leaving 13 bases between them. The CDR3 is CASSVAGRRTEAFF. CDR3 DNA sequence: TGTGCCAGCAGCGTGGCAGGGAGGAGGACTGAAGCTTTCTTT.

The V call is TRBV10-3, the J call TRBJ2-6; D possibly corresponds to TRBD1 (6 bases). V was cut by 5 bases and J by 0 bases, with 11 bases left in between. CDR3 length: 16 residues. Germline CDR1 ENHRY, CDR2 SYGVKD. The CDR3 DNA follows: TGTGCCATCAGTAGGACAGTTAACTCTGGGGCCAACGTCCTGACTTTC. It translates to CAISRTVNSGANVLTF.

The rearrangement joins TRBV11-2 to TRBJ2-3; D is undetermined. This CDR3 contains 14 residues. The V end was cut by 4 bases, the J end by 4 bases, with 12 bases between. Per the germline V gene, CDR1 is SGHAT and CDR2 is FQNNGV. The CDR3 sequence: CASSSMAGPDTQYF. The CDR3 DNA reads TGTGCCAGCAGCTCCATGGCAGGCCCAGATACGCAGTATTTT.

This clonotype was found many times. This sequence joins TRBV18 and TRBJ1-2, with 7 positions matching TRBD1. CDR1 KGHSH and CDR2 LQKENI come from the germline V gene. This CDR3 is built from 15 residues. The trim removed 0 bases at V and 5 bases at J, leaving 6 bases unmatched. The CDR3 coding sequence is TGTGCCAGCTCACCACCCGACAGGGTCGGTTATGGCTACACCTTC. Amino acids: CASSPPDRVGYGYTF.